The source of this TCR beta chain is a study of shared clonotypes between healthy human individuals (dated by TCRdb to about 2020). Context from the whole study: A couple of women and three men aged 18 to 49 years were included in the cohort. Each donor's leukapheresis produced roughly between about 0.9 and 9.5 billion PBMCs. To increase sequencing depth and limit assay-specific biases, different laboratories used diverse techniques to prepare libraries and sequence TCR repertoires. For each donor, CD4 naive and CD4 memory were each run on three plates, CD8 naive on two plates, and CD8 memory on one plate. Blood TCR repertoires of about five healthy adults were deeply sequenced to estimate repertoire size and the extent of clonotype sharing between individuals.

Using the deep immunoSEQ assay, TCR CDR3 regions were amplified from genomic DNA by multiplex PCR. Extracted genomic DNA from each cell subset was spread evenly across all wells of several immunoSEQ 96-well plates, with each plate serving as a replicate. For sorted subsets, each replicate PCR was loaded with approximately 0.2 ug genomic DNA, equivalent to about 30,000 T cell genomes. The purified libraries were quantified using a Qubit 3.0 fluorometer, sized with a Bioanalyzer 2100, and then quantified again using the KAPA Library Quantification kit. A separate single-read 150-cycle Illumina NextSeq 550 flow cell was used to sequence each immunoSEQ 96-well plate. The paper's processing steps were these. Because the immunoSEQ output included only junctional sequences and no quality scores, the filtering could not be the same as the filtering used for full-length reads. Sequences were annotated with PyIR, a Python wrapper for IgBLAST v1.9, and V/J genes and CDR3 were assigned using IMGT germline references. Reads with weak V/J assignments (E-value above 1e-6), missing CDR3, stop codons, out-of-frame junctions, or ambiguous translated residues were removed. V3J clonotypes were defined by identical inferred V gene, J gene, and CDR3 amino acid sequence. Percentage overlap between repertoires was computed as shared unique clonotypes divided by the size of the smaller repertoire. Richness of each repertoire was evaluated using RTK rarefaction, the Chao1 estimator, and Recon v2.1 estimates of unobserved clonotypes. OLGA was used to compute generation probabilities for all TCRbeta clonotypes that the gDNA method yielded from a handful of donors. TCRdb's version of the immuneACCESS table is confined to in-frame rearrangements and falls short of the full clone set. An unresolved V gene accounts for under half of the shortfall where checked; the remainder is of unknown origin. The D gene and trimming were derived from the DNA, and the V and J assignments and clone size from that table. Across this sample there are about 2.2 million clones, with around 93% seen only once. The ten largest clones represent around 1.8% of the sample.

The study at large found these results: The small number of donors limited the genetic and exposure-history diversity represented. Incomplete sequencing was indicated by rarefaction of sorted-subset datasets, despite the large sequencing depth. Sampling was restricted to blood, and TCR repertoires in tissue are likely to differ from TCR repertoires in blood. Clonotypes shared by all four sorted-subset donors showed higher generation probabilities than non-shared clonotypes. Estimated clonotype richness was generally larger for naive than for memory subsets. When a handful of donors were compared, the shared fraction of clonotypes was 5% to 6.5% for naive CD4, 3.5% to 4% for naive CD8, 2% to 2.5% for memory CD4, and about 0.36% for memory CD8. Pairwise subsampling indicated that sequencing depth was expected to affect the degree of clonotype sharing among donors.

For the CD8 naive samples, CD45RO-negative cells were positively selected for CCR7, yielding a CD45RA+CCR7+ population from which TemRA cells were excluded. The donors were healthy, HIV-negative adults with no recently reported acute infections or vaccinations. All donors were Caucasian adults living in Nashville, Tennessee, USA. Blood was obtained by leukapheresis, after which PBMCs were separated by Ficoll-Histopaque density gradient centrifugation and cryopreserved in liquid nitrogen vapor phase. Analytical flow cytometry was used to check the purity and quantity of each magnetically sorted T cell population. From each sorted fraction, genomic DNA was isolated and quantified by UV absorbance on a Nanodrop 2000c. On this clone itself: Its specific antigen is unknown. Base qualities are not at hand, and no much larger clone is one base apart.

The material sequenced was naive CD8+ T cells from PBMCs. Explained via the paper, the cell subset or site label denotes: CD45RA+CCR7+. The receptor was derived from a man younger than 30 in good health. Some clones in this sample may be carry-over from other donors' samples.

The CDR3 region: CASSQASENAVWDVGFF. The DNA sequence is given as TGTGCCAGCAGCCAAGCCTCCGAAAATGCCGTTTGGGATGTTGGTTTCTTT. The V gene is TRBV5-6 and the J gene is TRBJ1-1; a confident D gene designation cannot be given. Reading the germline V gene gives CDR1 SGHDT and CDR2 YYEEEE. Inclusive of the bounding cysteine and phenylalanine, the CDR3 is 17 residues long. Left in the record is the CDR3 DNA by itself, 51 bases read in frame from the first base. At the junction V is shortened by 4 bases and J by 13 bases, with 32 bases in between.